Sequencing of this T cell receptor (beta chain) was carried out in a study of cytomegalovirus exposure and HLA in healthy donors. Study-level results: It was shown in a later analysis that HLA-associated TCR beta chains were more clonally expanded than other, equally common chains. According to an earlier analysis, most TCR beta V segments yielded productive rearrangements about 87% or about 30% of the time. Confirmation was obtained in vitro that three CMV-associated chains are specific for CMV antigens. Immune exposure was documented only through CMV serostatus.

PCR used 60 Vbeta primers and 13 Jbeta primers. Clones were sequenced by immunoSEQ multiplex PCR, and TCRdb holds only the in-frame ones, with some missing. The sample includes some 220,000 clones, 70% to 80% seen only once; the top ten take roughly 2.5%. Germline CDR1 is MNHNS and CDR2 is SASEGT. V lost 2 bases and J 7 bases, leaving 12 bases between the germline ends. CDR3 length: 14 amino acids. On this clone: Its antigen is unknown.

This chain joins TRBV6-1 and TRBJ1-5; TRBD1 might be the D (6 bases). The sequenced material came from PBMCs. This receptor was identified in an older woman in good health and CMV-seropositive. This CDR3 is CASSEQGRRQPQHF. CDR3 nucleotide sequence: TGTGCCAGCAGTGAACAGGGGCGGAGGCAGCCCCAGCATTTT.